What follows is one T cell receptor beta chain and its context. This clonotype was picked up a small number of times. Its antigen remains unidentified. Nothing much larger sits one base from this clone, and base qualities are not available. These data are taken from a study of human T cells and chemical hapten exposure listed by TCRdb under 2021. Concerning the study at large: For sensitization, 2% DPC in acetone was applied to a 2 cm by 2 cm area of upper inner arm skin. The study tracked peripheral blood TCR repertoire changes in vivo during primary and secondary sensitization to the hapten diphenylcyclopropenone (DPC) in alopecia patients. Patch testing was performed on the upper back with Finn chambers containing 0.01% DPC, and the patch tests were scored after 6 days according to International Contact Dermatitis Research Group standards. Alopecia areata with under or over 50% scalp involvement, alopecia totalis and alopecia universalis were represented in the patient cohort, which was mostly female. Throughout the approximately 25-week study period, patients were also given weekly therapeutic DPC doses on the scalp. Blood samples were taken from patients before sensitization (week 0) and at 2, 6 and about 24 weeks after DPC sensitization. Blood for TCR sequencing was provided by twenty-nine alopecia patients at one to four time points (pre-sensitization, 2, 6 and 24 weeks). The libraries were sequenced as a pool, and the TCR yield per sample differed mostly because of small variations in library volumes within the pool. The study at large found these results: Because all patients had alopecia, a presumed autoimmune disease, the immune response of the patients might differ from that of healthy individuals. Patch test score correlated positively with the number of PT1 expanded TCRs, reaching significance at thresholds 8, 16 and 32 but not at 4. Repeated subsampling changed both the strength of the expansion versus patch-test correlation and the threshold at which that correlation became significant. DPC sensitization did not change the number of TCRs with a frequency above 1 in 1000, and there was no evidence of changes in global repertoire structure. Expanded TCRs formed significantly more large CDR3 similarity clusters than pre-sensitization or healthy control sets, consistent with antigen-driven responses.

The receptor library was made with RACE. Sequencing was carried out with a NextSeq 500. During library preparation, unique molecular identifiers were attached to individual cDNA molecules so that TCRs could be counted quantitatively and reproducibly. For every blood RNA sample, sequencing covered both the TCR alpha and TCR beta chains. In the authors' own workflow: The median number of TCRs per sample was over 95,000, ranging from 23,224 to 690,600. V, J and CDR3 annotation of the TCR reads was performed with the Decombinator software suite. For PS versus PT1 abundance plots, all samples were subsampled to the same number of TCRs (28,000). TCRs were defined as expanded if absent before sensitization and observed at least eight times at the 2-week time point. TCRdb's own reprocessing of the public reads used fastp at Q25 and MiXCR and kept productive beta chains. Records with the same CDR3 protein are collapsed into one entry carrying the most frequent genes and DNA. The V and J calls, along with clone size, are taken from TCRdb and not from the paper's own processing. This sample lists under 150,000 distinct CDR3 sequences; around 10% were detected once. The ten largest make up just over 1.4% of the sample.

V and J lose 4 bases and 0 bases, and a span of 12 bases separates them. For CDR1 and CDR2, the germline V gene lists SQVTM and ANQGSEA. From the cysteine through the phenylalanine, the CDR3 covers 14 amino acids. Here the CDR3 DNA is all that survives: 42 bases in frame from base 1. Taken with the paper, the label for time point translates to: patch test 1, 2 weeks after DPC sensitization. Sample treatment or condition, as interpreted from the label and publication: therapeutic diphenylcyclopropenone sensitization with weekly scalp DPC. Blood at each patch-test visit was drawn before the patch test was applied. Patients were considered eligible if aged 18 to 70, diagnosed with alopecia and deemed suitable for DPC therapy, and patients were excluded if pregnant. Total RNA was isolated from unfractionated whole blood collected in Tempus Blood RNA tubes.

This receptor was obtained from a woman between 50 and 59 years old with alopecia areata. Some clones in this sample may be carry-over from other donors' samples. The rearrangement combines TRBV29-1 with TRBJ1-1, with the D gene call left open. The source was whole blood, collected in connection with sensitization to the hapten diphenylcyclopropenone (DPC). The base sequence is TGCAGCGTTGGGAGAGGGCGGATGAACACTGAAGCTTTCTTT. Its protein reads: CSVGRGRMNTEAFF.